This T cell receptor (beta chain) was sequenced in a study of T cell responses to AZD1222 COVID-19 vaccine. Overall study results and limits: Two doses of AZD1222 preceded a rise in Spike-specific TCR breadth and depth. Females made up more of the donors, who were largely white British, and clonal diversity may have come out too low. At baseline, just 6 or 7 AZD1222 recipients tested seropositive. Repertoire collection took place solely once the T cell response had peaked.

Concerning this clone: Its antigen is not identified.

This CDR3 contains 17 residues. Germline lookup yields CDR1 LGHDT and CDR2 YNNKEL (reference sequence). V lost 0 bases and J 6 bases, leaving 15 bases between the germline ends. TCRdb's table, derived via immunoSEQ multiplex PCR, lists solely in-frame clones and lacks some. The table includes tens of thousands of clones, about 87% detected once. The receptor comes from an adult who received the AZD1222 COVID-19 vaccine. The specimen was peripheral blood, collected 28 days after the second AZD1222 dose. The chain joins TRBV3-1 (or the pseudogene TRBV3-2) to TRBJ1-6; D is perhaps TRBD1 (6 bases). The CDR3 here is CASSQEMVGGVNSPLHF. The CDR3 DNA reads as TGTGCCAGCAGCCAAGAGATGGTAGGGGGGGTTAATTCACCCCTCCACTTT.